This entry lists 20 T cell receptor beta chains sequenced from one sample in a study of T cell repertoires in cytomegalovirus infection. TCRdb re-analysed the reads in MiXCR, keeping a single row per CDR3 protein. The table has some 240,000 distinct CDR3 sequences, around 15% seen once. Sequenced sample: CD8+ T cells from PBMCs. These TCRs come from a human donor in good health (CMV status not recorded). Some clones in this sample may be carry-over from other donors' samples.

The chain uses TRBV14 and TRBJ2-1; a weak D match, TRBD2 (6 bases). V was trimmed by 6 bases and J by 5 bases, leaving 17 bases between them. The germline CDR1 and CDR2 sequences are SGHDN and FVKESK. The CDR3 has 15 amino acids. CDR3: CASSPRETQDNEQFF. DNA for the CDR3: TGTGCCAGCAGTCCCCGGGAGACACAAGACAATGAGCAGTTCTTC.

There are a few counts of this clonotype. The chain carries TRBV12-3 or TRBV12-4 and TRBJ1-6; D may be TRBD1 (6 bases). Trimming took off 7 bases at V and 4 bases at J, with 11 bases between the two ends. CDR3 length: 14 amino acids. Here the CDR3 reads CASTGGIYNSPLHF. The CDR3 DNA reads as TGTGCCAGCACGGGGGGCATATATAATTCACCCCTCCACTTT.

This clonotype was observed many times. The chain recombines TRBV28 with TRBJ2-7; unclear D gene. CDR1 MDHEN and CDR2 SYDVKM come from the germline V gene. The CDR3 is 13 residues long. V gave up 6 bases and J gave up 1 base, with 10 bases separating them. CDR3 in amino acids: CASSFSGSYEQYF. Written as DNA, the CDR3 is TGTGCCAGCAGCTTTTCCGGTTCCTACGAGCAGTACTTC.

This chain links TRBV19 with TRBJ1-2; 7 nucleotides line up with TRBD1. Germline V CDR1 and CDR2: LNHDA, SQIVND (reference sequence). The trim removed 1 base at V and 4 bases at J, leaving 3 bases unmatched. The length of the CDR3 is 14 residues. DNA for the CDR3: TGTGCCAGTAGTATAGGGGACAGCTCCTATGGCTACACCTTC. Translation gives CASSIGDSSYGYTF.

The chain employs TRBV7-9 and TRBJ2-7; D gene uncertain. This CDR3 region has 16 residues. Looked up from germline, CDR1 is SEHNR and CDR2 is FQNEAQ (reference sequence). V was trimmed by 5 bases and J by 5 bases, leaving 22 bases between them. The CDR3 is CASSPQTSSGLHEQYF. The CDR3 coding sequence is TGTGCCAGCAGCCCTCAGACATCTTCCGGGCTCCACGAGCAGTACTTC.

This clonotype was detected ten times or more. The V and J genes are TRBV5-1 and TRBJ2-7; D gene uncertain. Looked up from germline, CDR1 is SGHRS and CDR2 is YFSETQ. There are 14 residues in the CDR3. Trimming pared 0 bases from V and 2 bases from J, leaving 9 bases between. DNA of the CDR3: TGCGCCAGCAGCTTGGAGACATCTACCTACGAGCAGTACTTC. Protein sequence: CASSLETSTYEQYF.

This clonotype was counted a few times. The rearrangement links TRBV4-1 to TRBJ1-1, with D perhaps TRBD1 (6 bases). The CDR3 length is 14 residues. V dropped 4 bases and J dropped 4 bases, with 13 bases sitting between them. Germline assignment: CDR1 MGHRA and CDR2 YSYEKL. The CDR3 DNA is TGCGCCAGCAGCCCTTACAGGGACTCCACTGAAGCTTTCTTT. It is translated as CASSPYRDSTEAFF.

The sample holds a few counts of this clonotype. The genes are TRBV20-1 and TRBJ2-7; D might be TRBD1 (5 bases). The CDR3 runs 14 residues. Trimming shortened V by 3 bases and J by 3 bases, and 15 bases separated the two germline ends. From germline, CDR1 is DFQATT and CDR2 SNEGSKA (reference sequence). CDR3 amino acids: CSASNRQSLYEQYF. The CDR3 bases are TGCAGTGCTAGTAACAGACAGAGTCTCTACGAGCAGTACTTC.

The CDR3 DNA sequence: TGTGCCAGCAGTTTCGGTACAGGGTCTCCTTCCCAGCATTTT. Translation: CASSFGTGSPSQHF. This chain links TRBV12-3 or TRBV12-4 with TRBJ1-5, with D possibly being TRBD1 (6 bases). CDR3 length equals 14 residues. The V end was cut by 3 bases, the J end by 11 bases, with 17 bases between.

DNA of the CDR3: TGTGCCAGCAGCCAGTTCGAGCGGATAAACTATGGCTACACCTTC. Translation gives CASSQFERINYGYTF. The chain links TRBV3-1 to TRBJ1-2; D not certain. V was trimmed by 3 bases and J by 2 bases, leaving 13 bases between them. The V gene's germline CDR1 is LGHDT and CDR2 YNNKEL (reference sequence). The CDR3 is 15 amino acids.

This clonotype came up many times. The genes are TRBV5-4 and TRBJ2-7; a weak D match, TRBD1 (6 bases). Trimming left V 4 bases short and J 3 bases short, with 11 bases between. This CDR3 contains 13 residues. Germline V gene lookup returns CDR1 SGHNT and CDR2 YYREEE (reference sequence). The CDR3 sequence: CASSHTGNYEQYF. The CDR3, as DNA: TGTGCCAGCAGCCACACAGGGAACTACGAGCAGTACTTC.

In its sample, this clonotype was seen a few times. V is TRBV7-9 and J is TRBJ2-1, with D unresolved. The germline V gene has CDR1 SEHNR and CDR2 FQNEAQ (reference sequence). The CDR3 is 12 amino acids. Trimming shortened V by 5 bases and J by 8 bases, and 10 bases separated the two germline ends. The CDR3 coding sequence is TGTGCCAGCAGCGCTCGAGGAGATGAGCAGTTCTTC. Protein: CASSARGDEQFF.

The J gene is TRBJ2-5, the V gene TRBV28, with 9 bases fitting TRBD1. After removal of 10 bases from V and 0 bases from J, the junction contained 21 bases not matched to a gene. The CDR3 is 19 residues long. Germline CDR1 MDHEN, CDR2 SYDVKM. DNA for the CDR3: TGTGCCATCGAAGTCCGCCGCGTTACAGGGGGCGGTGACCAAGAGACCCAGTACTTC. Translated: CAIEVRRVTGGGDQETQYF. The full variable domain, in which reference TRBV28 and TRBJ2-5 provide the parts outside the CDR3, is DVKVTQSSRYLVKRTGEKVFLECVQDMDHENMFWYRQDPGLGLRLIYFSYDVKMKEKGDIPEGYSVSREKKERFSLILESASTNQTSMYLCAIEVRRVTGGGDQETQYFGPGTRLLVL.

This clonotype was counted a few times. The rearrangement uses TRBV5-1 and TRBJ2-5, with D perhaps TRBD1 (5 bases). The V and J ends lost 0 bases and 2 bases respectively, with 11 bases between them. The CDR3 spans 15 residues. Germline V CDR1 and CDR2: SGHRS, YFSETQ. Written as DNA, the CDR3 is TGCGCCAGCAGCTTGGGCCAGGGCTATCAAGAGACCCAGTACTTC. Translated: CASSLGQGYQETQYF.

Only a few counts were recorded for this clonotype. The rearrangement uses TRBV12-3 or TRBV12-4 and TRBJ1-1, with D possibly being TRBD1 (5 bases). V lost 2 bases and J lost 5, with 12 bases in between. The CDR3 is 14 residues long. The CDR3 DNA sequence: TGTGCCAGCAGTTTACAGGGTAGTGGGACTGAAGCTTTCTTT. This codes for CASSLQGSGTEAFF.

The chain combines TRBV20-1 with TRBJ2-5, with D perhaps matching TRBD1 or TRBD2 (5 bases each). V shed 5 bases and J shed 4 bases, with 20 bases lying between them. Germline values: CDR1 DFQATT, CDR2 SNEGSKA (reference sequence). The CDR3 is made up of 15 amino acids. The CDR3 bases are TGCAGTGCTCGAAGGAGTGGCCGGGACGGAGAGACCCAGTACTTC. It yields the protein CSARRSGRDGETQYF.

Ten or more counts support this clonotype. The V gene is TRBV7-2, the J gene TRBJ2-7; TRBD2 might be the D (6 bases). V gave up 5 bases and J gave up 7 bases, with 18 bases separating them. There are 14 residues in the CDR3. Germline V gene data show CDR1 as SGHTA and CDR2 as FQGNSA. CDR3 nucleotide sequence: TGTGCCAGCAGCCCGGGACTCCCGCCGGATGAGCAGTACTTC. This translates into CASSPGLPPDEQYF.

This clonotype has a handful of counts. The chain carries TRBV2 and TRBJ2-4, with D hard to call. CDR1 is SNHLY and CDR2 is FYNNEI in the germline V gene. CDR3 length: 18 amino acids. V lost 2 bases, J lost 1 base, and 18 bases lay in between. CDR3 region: CASSERHPLVLAKNIQYF. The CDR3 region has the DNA TGTGCCAGCAGTGAAAGGCACCCACTCGTTCTGGCCAAAAACATTCAGTACTTC. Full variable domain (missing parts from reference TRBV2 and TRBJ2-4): EPEVTQTPSHQVTQMGQEVILRCVPISNHLYFYWYRQILGQKVEFLVSFYNNEISEKSEIFDDQFSVERPDGSNFTLKIRSTKLEDSAMYFCASSERHPLVLAKNIQYFGAGTRLSVL.

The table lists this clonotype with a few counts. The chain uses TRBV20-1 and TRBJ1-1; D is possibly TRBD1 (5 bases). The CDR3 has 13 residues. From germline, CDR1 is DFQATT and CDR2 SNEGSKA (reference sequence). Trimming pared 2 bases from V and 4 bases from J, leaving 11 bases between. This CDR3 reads CSARWEGTTEAFF. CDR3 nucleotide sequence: TGCAGTGCTAGATGGGAGGGGACCACTGAAGCTTTCTTT.

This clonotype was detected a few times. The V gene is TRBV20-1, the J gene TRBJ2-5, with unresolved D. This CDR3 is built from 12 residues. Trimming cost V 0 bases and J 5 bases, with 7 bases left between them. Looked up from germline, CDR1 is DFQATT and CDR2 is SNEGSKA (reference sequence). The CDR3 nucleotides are TGCAGTGCTAGAGATGTTGGGGAGACCCAGTACTTC. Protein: CSARDVGETQYF.